Sequencing of this T cell receptor (beta chain) was carried out in a study of T cell responses to AZD1222 COVID-19 vaccine. The data were produced by immunoSEQ multiplex PCR, yet TCRdb's version contains in-frame clones alone and is incomplete. This table has roughly 140,000 clones, over 70% appearing once. This CDR3 has 14 amino acids. V lost 4 bases to trimming and J lost 6 bases; unmatched junction nucleotides: 8. CDR1 and CDR2 from the germline V gene are MNHEY and SMNVEV (reference sequence). The chain recombines TRBV27 with TRBJ1-2, with 7 positions matching TRBD1. This clonotype was sampled from an adult who received the AZD1222 COVID-19 vaccine. The input for sequencing was peripheral blood, taken 28 days after the second AZD1222 dose. The DNA for the CDR3 is TGTGCCAGCAGTTCAGGACGGCAGGGGGATGGCTACACCTTC. This codes for CASSSGRQGDGYTF.